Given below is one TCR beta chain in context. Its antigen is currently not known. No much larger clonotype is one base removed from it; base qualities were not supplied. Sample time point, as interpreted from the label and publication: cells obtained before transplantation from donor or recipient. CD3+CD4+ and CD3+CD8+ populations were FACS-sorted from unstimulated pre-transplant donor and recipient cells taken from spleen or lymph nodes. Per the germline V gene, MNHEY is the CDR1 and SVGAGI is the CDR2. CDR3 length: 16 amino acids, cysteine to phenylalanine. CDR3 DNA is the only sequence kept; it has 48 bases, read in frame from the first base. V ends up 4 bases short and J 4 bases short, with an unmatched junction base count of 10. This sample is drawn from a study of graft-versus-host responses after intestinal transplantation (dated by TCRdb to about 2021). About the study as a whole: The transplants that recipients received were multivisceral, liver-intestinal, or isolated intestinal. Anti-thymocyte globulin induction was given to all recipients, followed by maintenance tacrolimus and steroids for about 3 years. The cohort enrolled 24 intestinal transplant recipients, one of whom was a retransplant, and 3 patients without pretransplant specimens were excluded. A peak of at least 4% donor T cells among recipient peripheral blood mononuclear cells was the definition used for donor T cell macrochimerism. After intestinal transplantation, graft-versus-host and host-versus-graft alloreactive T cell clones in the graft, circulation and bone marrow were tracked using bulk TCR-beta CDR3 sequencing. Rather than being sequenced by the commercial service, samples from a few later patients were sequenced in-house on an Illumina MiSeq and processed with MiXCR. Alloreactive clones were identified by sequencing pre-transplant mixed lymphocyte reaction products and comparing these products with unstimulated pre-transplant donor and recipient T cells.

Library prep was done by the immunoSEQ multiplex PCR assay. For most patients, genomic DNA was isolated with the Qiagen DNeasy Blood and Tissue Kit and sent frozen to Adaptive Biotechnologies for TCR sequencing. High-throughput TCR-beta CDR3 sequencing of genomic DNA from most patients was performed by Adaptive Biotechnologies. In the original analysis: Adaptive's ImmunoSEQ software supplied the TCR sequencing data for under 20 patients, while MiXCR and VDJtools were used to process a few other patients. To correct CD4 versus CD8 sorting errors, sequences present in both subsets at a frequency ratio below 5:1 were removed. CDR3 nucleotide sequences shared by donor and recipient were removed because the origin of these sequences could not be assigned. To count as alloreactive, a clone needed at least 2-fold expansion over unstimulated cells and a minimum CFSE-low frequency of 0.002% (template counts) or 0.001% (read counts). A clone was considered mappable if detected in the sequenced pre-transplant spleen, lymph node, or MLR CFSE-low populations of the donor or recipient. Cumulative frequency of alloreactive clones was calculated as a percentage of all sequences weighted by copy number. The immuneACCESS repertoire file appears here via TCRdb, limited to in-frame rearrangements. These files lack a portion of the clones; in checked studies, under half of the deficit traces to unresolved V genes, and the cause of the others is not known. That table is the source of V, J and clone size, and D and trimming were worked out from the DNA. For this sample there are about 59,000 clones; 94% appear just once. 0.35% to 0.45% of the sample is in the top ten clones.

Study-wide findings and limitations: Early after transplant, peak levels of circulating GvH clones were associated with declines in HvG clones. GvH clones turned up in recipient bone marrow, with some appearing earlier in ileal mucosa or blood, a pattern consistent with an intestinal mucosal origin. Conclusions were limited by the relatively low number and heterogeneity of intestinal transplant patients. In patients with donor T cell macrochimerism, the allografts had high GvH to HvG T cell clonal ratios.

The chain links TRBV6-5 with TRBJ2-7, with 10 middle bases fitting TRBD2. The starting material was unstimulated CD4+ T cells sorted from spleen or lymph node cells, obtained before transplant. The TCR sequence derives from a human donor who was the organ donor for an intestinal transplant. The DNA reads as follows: TGTGCCAGCAGTTCCACTAAGCGGGGGGGAAATTACGAGCAGTACTTC. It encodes CASSSTKRGGNYEQYF.